The present T cell receptor beta chain was sequenced within a study of blood T cell repertoires in COVID-19. For the study at large: Sample material is recorded as cDNA or gDNA derived from T cells, B-cell-depleted T cells, or PBMCs.

Using immunoSEQ multiplex PCR, the repertoire was profiled, and TCRdb retains in-frame clones only, with some absent. The sample gives some 180,000 clones, approximately 80% of which show up once; 11% is in the top ten. What was sequenced was peripheral blood. The receptor was derived from a woman between 40 and 55 years old with COVID-19, enrolled during active disease.

CDR3 amino acids: CASSPLRSTDTQYF. The CDR3 DNA reads TGTGCCAGCAGCCCCCTTCGGAGCACAGATACGCAGTATTTT. V and J are TRBV7-9 and TRBJ2-3, with D uncertain. Germline CDR1 reads SEHNR; CDR2 reads FQNEAQ (reference sequence). The CDR3 has 14 residues. V was trimmed by 5 bases and J by 0 bases, leaving 9 bases between them.